This T cell receptor (beta chain) was recovered during a study of T-cell reconstitution after alpha-beta-depleted transplantation in children. This CDR3 comprises 12 residues. The trim removed 5 bases at V and 5 bases at J, leaving 4 bases unmatched. Germline V lookup: CDR1 DFQATT, CDR2 SNEGSKA (reference sequence). The TCRbeta library incorporated unique molecular identifiers. In TCRdb, the PCR reads were re-called with MiXCR into one record per CDR3 protein. The sample includes some 640,000 distinct CDR3 sequences, roughly 15% of them seen just once. This clonotype was seen only a few times. The chain employs TRBV20-1 and TRBJ2-5; 8 bases map to TRBD2. The sequencing here drew on PBMCs from the stem cell graft donor, taken from the stem cell graft. This receptor was taken from a human donor who donated a stem cell graft to a child with acute myeloid leukemia. CDR3 bases: TGCAGTGCTGAAGGACTAGCTGAGACCCAGTACTTC. Amino acid sequence: CSAEGLAETQYF.